Shown below are 30 T cell receptor beta chains from a single sample sequenced in a study of blood T cell repertoires in COVID-19. Method: immunoSEQ multiplex PCR; TCRdb's copy keeps in-frame clones and lacks some. The table includes a few hundred thousand clones, 65% to 90% detected once. Sequencing input: peripheral blood. Receptors were obtained from a human donor in a cohort sampled during active COVID-19.

In its sample, this clone was seen a few times. The chain links TRBV5-1 to TRBJ1-1; 8 bases are shared with TRBD1. V lost 5 bases to trimming and J lost 0 bases; unmatched junction nucleotides: 9. This CDR3 has 16 amino acids. Per the germline V gene, CDR1 is SGHRS and CDR2 is YFSETQ. Here the CDR3 DNA reads TGCGCCAGCAGAAGACAGGGGTCCATGATGAACACTGAAGCTTTCTTT. Translation: CASRRQGSMMNTEAFF.

This rearrangement joins TRBV21-1 to TRBJ2-1; the D segment call TRBD2 is taken from the table without a DNA check. TRBV21-1 counts as a pseudogene. The CDR3 has 19 residues. CDR3 nucleotides: TGTGCCAGCAGCTCGTGGACTAGCGGGGGGGCCGGGTCCTACAATGAGCAGTTCTTC. It codes for CASSSWTSGGAGSYNEQFF.

The V call is TRBV12-3 or TRBV12-4, the J call TRBJ2-7, with TRBD1 as a possible D gene (6 bases). The CDR3 is 13 residues long. V dropped 3 bases and J dropped 5 bases, with 11 bases sitting between them. The CDR3 DNA reads TGTGCCAGCAGTTTTGCAGGGGTCCACGAGCAGTACTTC. Translation: CASSFAGVHEQYF.

The chain couples TRBV2 to TRBJ2-7, with TRBD1 matching over 8 bases. CDR3 length: 13 amino acids. Germline V gene sequence: CDR1 SNHLY, CDR2 FYNNEI. J lost 4 bases, V lost 5 bases, and 4 bases had no gene match. The CDR3 DNA reads TGTGCCAGCAGTTTACAGGGGGAGTACGAGCAGTACTTC. This sequence encodes CASSLQGEYEQYF.

The sample holds a few counts of this clone. The V call is TRBV7-9, the J call TRBJ2-7, with D possibly being TRBD1 (6 bases). Germline CDR1 reads SEHNR; CDR2 reads FQNEAQ (reference sequence). The CDR3 is made up of 16 amino acids. Trimming shortened V by 5 bases and J by 0 bases, and 17 bases separated the two germline ends. The CDR3 is CASSPGEGELSYEQYF. The CDR3 region has the DNA TGTGCCAGCAGCCCCGGCGAGGGGGAACTCTCCTACGAGCAGTACTTC.

The J gene is TRBJ2-2, the V gene TRBV2, with D possibly TRBD2 on 6 matching bases. With 6 bases removed from V and 2 bases from J, the gap between germline ends came to 16 bases. CDR1 and CDR2 from the germline V gene are SNHLY and FYNNEI. The CDR3 runs to 16 residues. CDR3 bases: TGTGCCAGCAGAGGGAGGCCAGGACTCAACACCGGGGAGCTGTTTTTT. This gives the protein CASRGRPGLNTGELFF. The variable domain in full, with the rest retrieved from reference TRBV2 and TRBJ2-2, is EPEVTQTPSHQVTQMGQEVILRCVPISNHLYFYWYRQILGQKVEFLVSFYNNEISEKSEIFDDQFSVERPDGSNFTLKIRSTKLEDSAMYFCASRGRPGLNTGELFFGEGSRLTVL.

This clone was picked up one time. This chain uses TRBV28 with TRBJ2-2, with 9 bases that match TRBD2. The CDR3 has 14 residues. Germline CDR1 MDHEN, CDR2 SYDVKM. V was clipped by 7 bases and J by 1 base; unmatched bases: 1. CDR3 residues: CASNSGGNTGELFF. The CDR3 DNA reads as TGTGCCAGCAATAGCGGGGGGAACACCGGGGAGCTGTTTTTT.

The rearrangement links TRBV7-9 to TRBJ2-7; D gene uncertain. V lost 2 bases and J lost 2, with 10 bases in between. The germline V gene encodes CDR1 SEHNR and CDR2 FQNEAQ (reference sequence). The CDR3 is 14 amino acids. The CDR3 here is CASSLSRITYEQYF. The CDR3 nucleotides read TGTGCCAGCAGCTTAAGTAGAATTACCTACGAGCAGTACTTC.

The chain employs TRBV7-2 and TRBJ1-6; tentative D call: TRBD1 (5 bases). The CDR3 sequence is 19 residues long. Trimming shortened V by 1 base and J by 8 bases, and 24 bases separated the two germline ends. CDR1 and CDR2 (germline): SGHTA, FQGNSA. This CDR3 is CASSLVRSLSAGLDSPLHF. CDR3 coding DNA: TGTGCCAGCAGCTTAGTACGCAGTCTTTCGGCAGGGTTAGATTCACCCCTCCACTTT.

The gene calls are TRBV2 and TRBJ2-3, with 12 bases lining up with TRBD2. CDR3 length equals 15 residues. The J segment lost 7 bases and the V segment lost 8 bases, leaving 10 bases of the junction unmatched. Germline CDR1 reads SNHLY; CDR2 reads FYNNEI. In nucleotides, the CDR3 is TGTGCCAGCCTCGGGGAAACTAGCGGGGGGAATACGCAGTATTTT. Protein: CASLGETSGGNTQYF.

This sequence joins TRBV10-3 and TRBJ1-1; 9 bases line up with TRBD1. CDR3 length equals 17 residues. V lost 5 bases to trimming and J lost 0 bases; unmatched junction nucleotides: 10. Germline V gene data show CDR1 as ENHRY and CDR2 as SYGVKD. CDR3 loop: CAISQDRGGSMNTEAFF. The CDR3 region has the DNA TGTGCCATCAGTCAGGACAGGGGTGGTTCCATGAACACTGAAGCTTTCTTT.

This chain joins TRBV19 and TRBJ1-1, with 7 bases fitting TRBD1. The CDR3 consists of 15 residues. With V trimmed by 2 bases and J by 6 bases, 9 bases remained unmatched. Per the germline V gene, CDR1 is LNHDA and CDR2 is SQIVND (reference sequence). Written as DNA, the CDR3 is TGTGCCAGTAGTATACTTGACAGGGCCTCGGCTGAAGCTTTCTTT. As protein: CASSILDRASAEAFF.

The CDR3 spells CASSYSGGEKLFF. In DNA form, the CDR3 reads TGTGCCAGCAGTTATAGCGGGGGTGAAAAACTGTTTTTT. The J gene is TRBJ1-4, the V gene TRBV27; maybe TRBD1 (5 bases). Per germline, CDR1 MNHEY and CDR2 SMNVEV (reference sequence). V lost 4 bases to trimming and J lost 7 bases, with 10 bases between them. There are 13 residues in the CDR3. Using reference TRBV27 and TRBJ1-4 for the parts outside the CDR3, the full variable domain is EAQVTQNPRYLITVTGKKLTVTCSQNMNHEYMSWYRQDPGLGLRQIYYSMNVEVTDKGDVPEGYKVSRKEKRNFPLILESPSPNQTSLYFCASSYSGGEKLFFGSGTQLSVL.

Notes on this clone: The sample holds other DNA sequences that translate to the same CDR3. The rearrangement links TRBV12-3 or TRBV12-4 to TRBJ1-2; 8 bases are shared with TRBD1. This CDR3 comprises 12 residues. V lost 5 bases, J lost 5 bases, and 1 base stayed unmatched. The CDR3 DNA reads as TGTGCCAGCAGTACAGGGGGTTATGGCTACACCTTC. It codes for CASSTGGYGYTF.

The V gene is TRBV9, the J gene TRBJ1-5; TRBD1 might be the D (5 bases). This CDR3 spans 13 amino acids. The V end was cut by 3 bases, the J end by 4 bases, with 8 bases between. CDR1 SGDLS and CDR2 YYNGEE come from the germline V gene. CDR3 nucleotides: TGTGCCAGCAGCGCCCAGGGTAATCAGCCCCAGCATTTT. It yields the protein CASSAQGNQPQHF.

The chain employs TRBV3-1 (or the pseudogene TRBV3-2) and TRBJ2-7; the match to TRBD2 covers 10 bases. J gave up 0 bases and V 5 bases, and 4 bases lay outside the gene matches. The germline gives CDR1 LGHDT, CDR2 YNNKEL (reference sequence). The CDR3 contains 15 residues. DNA of the CDR3: TGTGCCAGCAGCAAAACTAGCGGGGCCTCCTACGAGCAGTACTTC. Residues: CASSKTSGASYEQYF.

This chain connects TRBV6-4 to TRBJ2-2; weak D call: TRBD2 (5 bases). The V end lost 6 bases, the J end lost 6 bases, and 11 bases lay between the germline ends. CDR1 and CDR2 from the germline V gene are MRHNA and SNTAGT. This CDR3 is 13 amino acids long. The CDR3 DNA reads as TGTGCCAGCAGGAGGGAGTTCGCCGGGGAGCTGTTTTTT. Amino acids: CASRREFAGELFF.

V is TRBV3-1 (or the pseudogene TRBV3-2) and J is TRBJ2-7, with 7 bases matching TRBD2. This CDR3 is built from 18 residues. J gave up 0 bases and V 0 bases, and 11 bases lay outside the gene matches. The germline V gene has CDR1 LGHDT and CDR2 YNNKEL (reference sequence). CDR3 sequence: CASSQEVSPGGNSYEQYF. The DNA for the CDR3 is TGTGCCAGCAGCCAAGAAGTCTCGCCCGGGGGGAACTCCTACGAGCAGTACTTC.

V is TRBV6-6 and J is TRBJ1-1; 8 bases agree with TRBD1. The CDR3 covers 12 residues. J gave up 7 bases and V 6 bases, and 4 bases lay outside the gene matches. In germline, CDR1 is MNHNY, CDR2 SVGAGI (reference sequence). The CDR3 coding sequence is TGTGCCAGCAGCAGGACAGGGAATGAAGCTTTCTTT. Amino acids: CASSRTGNEAFF.

This clone has just one count. This chain links TRBV19 with TRBJ2-7; 12 nucleotides agree with TRBD2. CDR3 size: 14 residues. With 6 bases clipped from V and 3 bases from J, the junction kept 3 bases outside the gene matches. Germline assignment: CDR1 LNHDA and CDR2 SQIVND (reference sequence). CDR3 sequence (DNA): TGTGCCAGTAGGAGACTAGCGGGAGACTACGAGCAGTACTTC. It is translated as CASRRLAGDYEQYF.

The chain carries TRBV12-5 and TRBJ2-7; 7 nucleotides align to TRBD1. With 5 bases clipped from V and 6 bases from J, the junction kept 13 bases outside the gene matches. The CDR3 has 15 amino acids. The V gene's germline CDR1 is LGHNT and CDR2 FRNRAP. CDR3: CASGRSTGAPSEQYF. The CDR3 nucleotides read TGTGCTAGTGGTAGATCAACAGGGGCCCCCTCCGAGCAGTACTTC.

V is TRBV6-5 and J is TRBJ1-1, with D tentatively TRBD1 (5 bases). Germline V gene data show CDR1 as MNHEY and CDR2 as SVGAGI. The CDR3 loop spans 15 amino acids. Trimming stripped 6 bases from V and 8 bases from J, with 22 bases between. CDR3 DNA: TGTGCCAGCAGGACAGTTCGTATTCCTACGGTCGAAGCTTTCTTT. Its translation: CASRTVRIPTVEAFF.

This clone showed up just a few times. The V gene is TRBV7-3, the J gene TRBJ2-7, with D possibly being TRBD1 (5 bases). Trimming removed 5 bases from V and 2 bases from J, with 16 bases in between. The germline V gene has CDR1 SGHTA and CDR2 FQGTGA. This CDR3 spans 15 amino acids. DNA for the CDR3: TGTGCCAGCAGCCCCCGGACAAAACTAACCTACGAGCAGTACTTC. It codes for CASSPRTKLTYEQYF.

The chain recombines TRBV4-1 with TRBJ1-6, with TRBD1 matching 10 bases. Per germline, CDR1 MGHRA and CDR2 YSYEKL. V shed 4 bases and J 0 bases; nucleotides not matched to a gene: 6. The CDR3 has 18 amino acids. CDR3 DNA: TGCGCCAGCAGCCGGGGGACAGGGGCGAGCTCCTATAATTCACCCCTCCACTTT. It specifies CASSRGTGASSYNSPLHF.

The V gene is TRBV7-8, the J gene TRBJ1-5, with no clear D. The CDR3 is made up of 14 amino acids. Trimming cost V 1 base and J 5 bases, with 9 bases left between them. Per germline, CDR1 SGHVS and CDR2 FQNEAQ. CDR3 residues: CASSLEPGDQPQHF. The CDR3 nucleotides read TGTGCCAGCAGCTTAGAACCCGGGGATCAGCCCCAGCATTTT.

The gene calls are TRBV5-8 and TRBJ1-3; TRBD1 is a possible D gene (6 bases). This CDR3 is built from 15 residues. V shed 4 bases and J shed 3 bases, with 14 bases lying between them. Germline V gene data show CDR1 as SGHTS and CDR2 as YDEGEE. The CDR3 DNA sequence: TGTGCCAGCAGCCCCCCGCAGGGGTTTGGAAACACCATATATTTT. It codes for CASSPPQGFGNTIYF.

The DNA for the CDR3 is TGTGCCAGCAGTTACCAGGGAACGGAAAAACTGTTTTTT. Protein: CASSYQGTEKLFF. The gene calls are TRBV6-5 and TRBJ1-4; TRBD1 is a possible D gene (5 bases). From germline, CDR1 is MNHEY and CDR2 SVGAGI. The CDR3 spans 13 residues. V was shortened by 2 bases and J by 8 bases, with 9 bases between the two germline ends.

Here the CDR3 reads CASGSGSRETQYF. As DNA, the CDR3 is TGTGCTAGTGGTTCTGGATCGAGGGAGACCCAGTACTTC. The rearrangement uses TRBV12-5 and TRBJ2-5; D is unresolved. Germline CDR1 is LGHNT and CDR2 is FRNRAP. The CDR3 sequence is 13 residues long. Trimming pared 4 bases from V and 5 bases from J, leaving 11 bases between.

V usage is TRBV12-5 and J usage is TRBJ1-1, with 10 bases identical to TRBD1. With V trimmed by 5 bases and J by 4 bases, 4 bases remained unmatched. Germline CDR1 and CDR2: LGHNT and FRNRAP. This CDR3 is 14 amino acids long. The CDR3 sequence is CASGQDRGVTEAFF. The DNA of the CDR3 is TGTGCTAGTGGTCAGGACAGGGGGGTCACTGAAGCTTTCTTT.

The V gene is TRBV6-5, the J gene TRBJ1-1; D perhaps matches TRBD1 (5 bases). The V gene's germline CDR1 is MNHEY and CDR2 SVGAGI. V dropped 5 bases and J dropped 1 base, with 11 bases sitting between them. The CDR3 contains 14 residues. The CDR3 loop is CASSRQSTNTEAFF. The DNA for the CDR3 is TGTGCCAGCAGTCGACAGTCAACGAACACTGAAGCTTTCTTT.